Below, 15 T cell receptor beta chains from the same sample are listed, as sequenced in a study of response to subunit inactivated influenza vaccine (dated by TCRdb to the late 2010s). Explained via the paper, the time point label denotes: approximately 40 days after influenza vaccine administration. Libraries were built with RT-PCR. The listed sequencing device is Illumina HiSeq 2500. TCRdb took the public reads, trimmed them with fastp at Q25, ran MiXCR for clone calling and kept in-frame beta chains. Rows are unified per CDR3 protein, each entry keeping the most common DNA and genes. This sample is represented by approximately 480,000 distinct CDR3 sequences; around 9.9% of them were singletons. The top ten clonotypes cover around 12% of the sample. Sequences were derived from PBMCs from blood, sampled roughly 47 days after vaccination. The receptors here all came from a man in his forties or fifties who received an inactivated influenza vaccine. Donor details come from another sample of the same person, matched by shared clones.

This clonotype came up many times. The chain employs TRBV29-1 and TRBJ2-7; D is unclear. Trimming removed 4 bases at V and 6 bases at J, with 10 bases between. Germline lookup yields CDR1 SQVTM and CDR2 ANQGSEA. CDR3 size: 11 residues. The CDR3 DNA is TGCAGCGTTGTCGAGACATCCGAGCAGTACTTC. Its translation: CSVVETSEQYF.

This clonotype was observed many times. The V call is TRBV12-3 or TRBV12-4, the J call TRBJ2-3; tentatively, D is TRBD1 (5 bases). Trimming shortened V by 5 bases and J by 10 bases, and 19 bases separated the two germline ends. The length of the CDR3 is 14 residues. The CDR3 coding sequence is TGTGCCAGCAGTGTAGAGAGATTGATACAGGCGCAGTATTTT. Protein product: CASSVERLIQAQYF.

This clonotype was picked up many times. V is TRBV9 and J is TRBJ1-3; D remains ambiguous. This CDR3 is 14 amino acids long. V lost 0 bases and J lost 4, with 8 bases in between. Germline V gene data show CDR1 as SGDLS and CDR2 as YYNGEE. CDR3 protein: CASSVAGRGNTIYF. CDR3 coding DNA: TGTGCCAGCAGCGTAGCTGGTAGGGGAAACACCATATATTTT.

This clonotype has a count of ten or more. J is TRBJ2-5 and V is TRBV12-3 or TRBV12-4; D may be TRBD2 (7 bases). V lost 6 bases, J lost 7 bases, and 15 bases lay in between. The CDR3 sequence is 13 residues long. CDR3 in amino acids: CASRSGGGGTQYF. CDR3 sequence (DNA): TGTGCCAGCAGGTCCGGAGGGGGGGGGACCCAGTACTTC.

The V gene is TRBV27, the J gene TRBJ2-6; 7 bases agree with TRBD1. The germline gives CDR1 MNHEY, CDR2 SMNVEV (reference sequence). V lost 5 bases, J lost 1 base, and 5 bases stayed unmatched. The CDR3 totals 16 residues. DNA of the CDR3: TGTGCCAGCAGTCCGGGACAGATTTCTGGGGCCAACGTCCTGACTTTC. Protein product: CASSPGQISGANVLTF.

Concerning this clonotype itself: A much larger clonotype is one base distant, so this may be a read error. The chain carries TRBV24-1 and TRBJ2-3; no reliable D call. The CDR3 runs to 14 residues. Germline V gene data show CDR1 as KGHDR and CDR2 as SFDVKD. V was shortened by 4 bases and J by 5 bases, with 12 bases between the two germline ends. The CDR3 coding sequence is TGTGCCACCAGTGAAGACCGGCTTCAAGATACGCAGTATTTT. Its protein is CATSEDRLQDTQYF.

This clonotype was found a few times. The V gene is TRBV9, the J gene TRBJ2-3; D is undetermined. In germline, CDR1 is SGDLS, CDR2 YYNGEE. V lost 0 bases, J lost 0 bases, and 8 bases lay in between. The CDR3 runs 15 residues. The CDR3: CASSVEGVSTDTQYF. The CDR3 DNA is TGTGCCAGCAGCGTAGAAGGAGTGAGCACAGATACGCAGTATTTT.

This clonotype has just a few counts. The chain recombines TRBV10-3 with TRBJ1-1, with TRBD1 matching 10 bases. The V gene end was trimmed by 6 bases and the J gene end by 5 bases; junction bases not matched to a gene: 9. Germline loops: CDR1 ENHRY, CDR2 SYGVKD. CDR3 length equals 15 residues. The CDR3 region has the DNA TGTGCCATCAGAACCGGGACAGGGGATAAGACTGAAGCTTTCTTT. Its protein product is CAIRTGTGDKTEAFF.

The genes are TRBV29-1 and TRBJ2-2; possibly TRBD2 for D (7 bases). The CDR3 extends over 16 amino acids. Between the trimmed V and J ends, which lost 6 bases and 0 bases, there was a span of 17 bases. CDR1 and CDR2 from the germline V gene are SQVTM and ANQGSEA. CDR3 sequence: CSVYKRDTSNTGELFF. Written as DNA, the CDR3 is TGCAGCGTCTATAAGCGGGACACCTCGAACACCGGGGAGCTGTTTTTT.

The CDR3 reads CASSLAAFGNTIYF. The CDR3 region has the DNA TGTGCCAGCAGTTTAGCAGCGTTCGGGAACACCATATATTTT. The rearrangement uses TRBV12-3 or TRBV12-4 and TRBJ1-3, with unresolved D. V lost 0 bases to trimming and J lost 7 bases, with 10 bases between them. CDR3 length: 14 amino acids.

In this sample, this clonotype turned up a few times. This sequence joins TRBV12-3 or TRBV12-4 and TRBJ1-2, with TRBD1 matching over 7 bases. With V trimmed by 3 bases and J by 8 bases, 12 bases remained unmatched. This CDR3 comprises 15 residues. CDR3 coding DNA: TGTGCCAGCAGTTTTTTTGGGAGACAGGGCACAGGCTACACCTTC. It is translated as CASSFFGRQGTGYTF.

The CDR3 spells CASSVLWEDTQYF. The CDR3 DNA sequence: TGTGCCAGCAGCGTCTTATGGGAAGATACGCAGTATTTT. V is TRBV9 and J is TRBJ2-3; no definite D call. Germline CDR1 reads SGDLS; CDR2 reads YYNGEE. V was trimmed by 2 bases and J by 5 bases, leaving 9 bases between them. The CDR3 spans 13 residues.

V and J are TRBV7-2 and TRBJ2-3; weak D call: TRBD2 (6 bases). V lost 5 bases to trimming and J lost 4 bases, with 10 bases between them. The CDR3 loop spans 13 amino acids. In germline, CDR1 is SGHTA, CDR2 FQGNSA. DNA for the CDR3: TGTGCCAGCAGCGATAGGAGGGCAGATACGCAGTATTTT. Translation: CASSDRRADTQYF.

The V gene is TRBV25-1, the J gene TRBJ2-7, with D possibly TRBD1 on 5 matching bases. Trimming stripped 4 bases from V and 6 bases from J, with 13 bases between. This CDR3 comprises 13 residues. The germline V gene encodes CDR1 MGHDK and CDR2 SYGVNS. The CDR3 region has the DNA TGTGCCAGCAGTGCCCAGGGTCTTGGCGAGCAGTACTTC. This gives the protein CASSAQGLGEQYF.

Regarding this clonotype: One junction end does not reproduce the germline sequence, and a read error may be involved. The chain joins TRBV5-1 to TRBJ2-3, with D possibly being TRBD2 (6 bases). The length of the CDR3 is 14 residues. Germline CDR1 is SGHRS and CDR2 is YFSETQ. The CDR3 region is CASSPLAGTDTHYF. CDR3 nucleotides: TGCGCCAGCAGCCCACTAGCAGGTACAGATACGCATTATTTT. The complete variable domain, with remaining parts taken from reference TRBV5-1 and TRBJ2-3, reads KAGVTQTPRYLIKTRGQQVTLSCSPISGHRSVSWYQQTPGQGLQFLFEYFSETQRNKGNFPGRFSGRQFSNSRSEMNVSTLELGDSALYLCASSPLAGTDTHYFGPGTRLTVL.